This TCR beta chain came from a study of OX40 agonist ivuxolimab in advanced cancers. Looked up from germline, CDR1 is LGHNA and CDR2 is YNFKEQ. V gave up 1 base and J gave up 8 bases, with 18 bases separating them. CDR3 size: 16 residues. This table comes from immunoSEQ multiplex PCR, and its TCRdb copy is limited to in-frame clones, with some not included. The sample consists of roughly 100,000 clones, around 85% of them appearing once. The clonotype originates from an adult with an advanced solid tumor such as melanoma, head and neck, liver or kidney cancer. The specimen comprised CD4+ or CD8+ T cells sorted from blood, sampled in a trial of the OX40 agonist ivuxolimab. V is TRBV4-2 and J is TRBJ2-1, with D possibly matching TRBD2 (5 bases). The CDR3 nucleotides are TGTGCCAGCAGCCAAGTCACGCTAGCACCAAGCTATGAGCAGTTCTTC. It codes for CASSQVTLAPSYEQFF.